The present TCR beta chain was sequenced within a study of blood T cell repertoires in COVID-19 (dated by TCRdb to about 2020). Study-wide context: The collaborator samples originated in the United States, Italy and Spain and spanned the acute and convalescent phases of COVID-19. The material from the prospective study consisted of cDNA or gDNA derived from T cells, B-cell-depleted T cells, or PBMCs. Subjects who had been exposed to COVID-19, were actively infected with it, or had recovered from it provided the deeply sampled blood TCRbeta repertoires that made up the dataset. The repertoires were released in a freely available public database meant as a resource for research on the immune response to SARS-CoV-2. Samples came from the ongoing ImmuneRACE study (first 160 participants) plus 1,254 subjects from 6 global collaborators. Sample metadata almost always included a de-identified subject ID, COVID-19 status, age in years and sex. Where available, HLA class I and class II types were taken from metadata supplied by the sample provider and were not determined by assay-based typing. What the authors observed across the whole study: Clinical and demographic metadata were provided uncurated, with the amount varying by source and participant.

Whole blood was collected in K2EDTA tubes by collaborating institutions according to the institutions' own protocols. Collaborator samples were shipped for TCRbeta analysis as frozen whole blood, isolated PBMCs, or DNA extracted from either sample type. Relative to germline, V is missing 2 bases and J is missing 2 bases, with 1 base of the junction outside any gene match. Including cysteine and phenylalanine, the CDR3 has 16 amino acids. The CDR3 DNA has 48 bases and is translated from base 1. From a lookup of the germline V gene, CDR1 and CDR2 are SGDLS and YYNGEE. TCRbeta CDR3 regions were amplified from genomic DNA using the immunoSEQ Assay, a bias-controlled multiplex PCR. Turning to the authors' computational methods: The number of nucleated cells in each sample was estimated by amplification of reference gene primers within the assay. Sequence reads were collapsed and filtered to measure the absolute abundance of every unique TCRbeta CDR3 rearrangement. For each sample, productive Simpson clonality was calculated by taking the square root of Simpson's diversity index across productive rearrangements. TCRdb re-hosts the immuneACCESS table, in-frame sequences only. Its copies lack some clones; in the studies checked, an unresolved V gene accounts for under half of them, and the cause for the rest is not known. Clone size and the V and J calls come from that table; the DNA yielded D and trimming. This sample comprises 150,000 to 200,000 clones, about 81% of them detected only once. The ten largest account for approximately 11% of the sample.

Details on this clone: Its cognate antigen has yet to be identified. There are no base qualities to consult, and no much larger clone falls within one base. Different DNA sequences within this sample yield the same CDR3.

The chain couples TRBV9 to TRBJ2-5, with 15 junctional bases fitting TRBD2. The sequence derives from a man aged 55 to 70 with active or convalescent COVID-19. Specimen: peripheral blood. The nucleotide sequence is TGTGCCAGCAGCGTTGGGACTAGCGGGGGGCAAGAGACCCAGTACTTC. Its amino acids are CASSVGTSGGQETQYF.